This T cell receptor beta chain was retrieved from a study of T cell responses to AZD1222 COVID-19 vaccine. Study-level points and caveats: Breadth and depth of Spike-specific TCRs rose after two AZD1222 doses.

With regard to this clone: The target antigen is unknown.

The CDR3 contains 15 residues. The trim removed 2 bases at V and 1 base at J, leaving 2 bases unmatched. Germline V gene sequence: CDR1 SEHNR, CDR2 FQNEAQ (reference sequence). Sequenced by immunoSEQ multiplex PCR; TCRdb stores in-frame clones only, minus some. The sample has some 120,000 clones; approximately 89% are singletons. The origin of this receptor is an adult in good health. This chain joins TRBV7-9 and TRBJ1-2; 9 bases are a match to TRBD1. Source: peripheral blood, taken on day 0 of AZD1222 vaccination. CDR3 DNA sequence: TGTGCCAGCAGCTTATGGGACAGGGATAACTATGGCTACACCTTC. This sequence encodes CASSLWDRDNYGYTF.